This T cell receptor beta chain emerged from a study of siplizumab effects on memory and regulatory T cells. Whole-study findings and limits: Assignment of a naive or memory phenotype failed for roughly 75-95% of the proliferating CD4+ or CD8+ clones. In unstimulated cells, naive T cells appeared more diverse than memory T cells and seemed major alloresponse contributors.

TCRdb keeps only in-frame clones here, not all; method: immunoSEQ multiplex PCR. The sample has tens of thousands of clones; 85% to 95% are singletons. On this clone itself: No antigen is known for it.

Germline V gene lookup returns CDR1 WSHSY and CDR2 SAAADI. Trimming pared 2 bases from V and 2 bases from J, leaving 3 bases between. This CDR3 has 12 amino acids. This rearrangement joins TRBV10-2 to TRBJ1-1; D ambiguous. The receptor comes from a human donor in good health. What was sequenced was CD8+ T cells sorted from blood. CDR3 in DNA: TGCGCCAGCAGTGAGGGAAACACTGAAGCTTTCTTT. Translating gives CASSEGNTEAFF.